This is a list of T cell receptor beta chains from one sample in a study of blood T cell repertoires in COVID-19. Using immunoSEQ multiplex PCR, the repertoire was profiled, and TCRdb retains in-frame clones only, with some absent. The repertoire holds around 250,000 clones, roughly 83% seen once, with 12% in the top ten. Sequencing input: peripheral blood. The receptors come from a man older than 75 with acute or convalescent COVID-19. The CDR3 runs from the conserved cysteine through the conserved F or W. Each record gives: D gene, J gene, clone size, V gene, CDR3 protein, CDR3 DNA. D genes are given only for firm matches. Part of the rows lack a size; the others show once, few, many or a class for expanded clones.

. TRBJ2-3 . TRBV12-3/TRBV12-4 CASSRRETDTQYF TGTGCCAGCAGCCGACGGGAAACAGATACGCAGTATTTT
. TRBJ1-3 . TRBV5-4 CASRLQGSGNTIYF TGTGCCAGCAGGCTGCAGGGTTCTGGAAACACCATATATTTT
. TRBJ1-5 . TRBV29-1 CSVVWGLGNQPQHF TGCAGCGTTGTGTGGGGGCTGGGCAATCAGCCCCAGCATTTT
TRBD1 TRBJ1-2 . TRBV6-2/TRBV6-3 CASSQTGTGGSEGYTF TGTGCCAGCAGTCAGACCGGGACAGGGGGCTCAGAGGGCTACACCTTC
. TRBJ2-1 . TRBV7-2 CASRRNLGPEQFF TGTGCCAGCAGACGTAACCTAGGTCCTGAGCAGTTCTTC
TRBD2 TRBJ2-3 once TRBV20-1 CSASDLLAGGKTDTQYF TGCAGTGCTAGTGATCTTCTAGCGGGAGGAAAGACAGATACGCAGTATTTT
TRBD1 TRBJ1-1 . TRBV19 CASSTDRDTEAFF TGTGCCAGTAGTACAGACAGGGACACTGAAGCTTTCTTT
. TRBJ2-5 once TRBV7-9 CASSSGVIGTQYF TGTGCCAGCAGCTCCGGTGTTATTGGGACCCAGTACTTC
TRBD1 TRBJ1-1 . TRBV24-1 CATSEPGQGRTEAFF TGTGCCACCAGTGAACCTGGACAGGGGAGGACTGAAGCTTTCTTT
. TRBJ1-4 . TRBV23-1 CASSQPPGGAQSNEKLFF TGCGCCAGCAGTCAACCCCCGGGGGGGGCGCAGAGTAATGAAAAACTGTTTTTT
. TRBJ1-6 . TRBV19 CASMDSRYNSPLHF TGTGCCAGTATGGACAGCCGATATAATTCACCCCTCCACTTT
TRBD1 TRBJ2-7 . TRBV7-7 CASSPGQVYFYEQYF TGTGCTAGCAGCCCGGGACAGGTCTACTTCTACGAGCAGTACTTC
TRBD1 TRBJ1-4 . TRBV3-1/TRBV3-2 CASSYGTGKEKLFF TGTGCCAGCAGCTACGGGACAGGGAAGGAAAAACTGTTTTTT
. TRBJ1-3 . TRBV6-5 CASKESAGNTIYF TGTGCCAGCAAGGAGTCCGCTGGAAACACCATATATTTT
TRBD1 TRBJ2-7 . TRBV7-9 CASSAAPGQGAYEQYF TGTGCCAGCAGCGCTGCACCGGGACAGGGGGCTTACGAGCAGTACTTC
. TRBJ2-7 . TRBV6-5 CASRAGVTPYEQYF TGTGCCAGTAGGGCAGGGGTCACCCCCTACGAGCAGTACTTC
TRBD1 TRBJ1-3 . TRBV10-3 CAISSRQGRSSGNTIYF TGTGCCATCAGCTCCCGACAGGGAAGGAGCTCTGGAAACACCATATATTTT
. TRBJ1-1 once TRBV7-6 CASSLGAGTMNTEAFF TGTGCCAGCAGCTTAGGGGCAGGGACTATGAACACTGAAGCTTTCTTT
TRBD2 TRBJ2-1 once TRBV20-1 CSASLPREEQFF TGCAGTGCTAGTCTACCGCGGGAGGAGCAGTTCTTC
TRBD1 TRBJ1-4 . TRBV27 CASSLFPGTGGKLFF TGTGCCAGCAGTTTATTCCCCGGGACAGGGGGAAAACTGTTTTTT
. TRBJ2-1 . TRBV5-1 CASSYRLVEQFF TGCGCCAGCAGCTACAGACTAGTTGAGCAGTTCTTC
. TRBJ2-5 . TRBV25-1 CARAKGGEQETQYF TGTGCCAGAGCCAAGGGGGGGGAACAAGAGACCCAGTACTTC
. TRBJ1-4 . TRBV10-2 CASSESTVNEKLFF TGCGCCAGCAGTGAGTCGACAGTTAATGAAAAACTGTTTTTT
. TRBJ1-1 . TRBV12-5 CASGLTGTSNTEAFF TGTGCTAGTGGTTTAACCGGGACATCGAACACTGAAGCTTTCTTT
. TRBJ1-4 . TRBV19 CASSVSNEKLFF TGTGCCAGTAGTGTCTCTAATGAAAAACTGTTTTTT
TRBD1 TRBJ1-1 . TRBV6-6 CASSLGQGADEAFF TGTGCCAGCAGCCTTGGACAGGGGGCGGATGAAGCTTTCTTT
. TRBJ1-1 . TRBV28 CASSFLAEAFF TGTGCCAGCAGTTTCTTGGCCGAAGCTTTCTTT
. TRBJ1-4 . TRBV6-5 CASSYLQGSEKLFF TGTGCCAGCAGTTACCTACAGGGTAGTGAAAAACTGTTTTTT
TRBD2 TRBJ2-1 few TRBV3-1/TRBV3-2 CASSQGGGSYEQFF TGTGCCAGCAGCCAAGGGGGCGGGAGTTATGAGCAGTTCTTC
TRBD2 TRBJ2-1 few TRBV28 CASSSFAGAVYNEQFF TGTGCCAGCAGTTCCTTCGCGGGAGCGGTCTACAATGAGCAGTTCTTC
. TRBJ1-3 few TRBV28 CASSAGGSSGNTIYF TGTGCCAGCAGTGCGGGGGGGAGCTCTGGAAACACCATATATTTT
TRBD2 TRBJ2-1 . TRBV6-5 CASSYHGGAINEQFF TGTGCCAGCAGTTACCACGGGGGGGCCATCAATGAGCAGTTCTTC
TRBD1 TRBJ2-7 . TRBV6-6 CASINRGQEEQYF TGTGCCAGCATCAACAGGGGGCAAGAGGAGCAGTACTTC
. TRBJ2-1 . TRBV5-6 CASSLLRDEQFF TGTGCCAGCAGCTTGCTACGGGATGAGCAGTTCTTC
TRBD1 TRBJ1-5 . TRBV10-3 CAISDDRDNQPQHF TGTGCCATCAGTGACGACAGGGACAATCAGCCCCAGCATTTT
. TRBJ1-1 . TRBV28 CASSPSLNTEAFF TGTGCCAGCAGCCCCTCCTTGAACACTGAAGCTTTCTTT
TRBD1 TRBJ2-5 . TRBV5-1 CASSSGQGAGETQYF TGCGCCAGCAGCTCGGGACAGGGGGCTGGGGAGACCCAGTACTTC
. TRBJ2-2 once TRBV7-9 CASSAHVAGELFF TGTGCCAGCAGCGCGCACGTCGCCGGGGAGCTGTTTTTT
. TRBJ2-1 . TRBV6-5 CASPSRVGANEQFF TGTGCCAGCCCCAGCAGAGTTGGGGCCAATGAGCAGTTCTTC
. TRBJ1-2 . TRBV6-5 CASSFRMAKGYTF TGTGCCAGCAGTTTTCGCATGGCAAAAGGCTACACCTTC
TRBD2 TRBJ2-5 once TRBV28 CASSFRLPTSGGTETQYF TGTGCCAGCAGTTTTCGACTCCCCACTAGCGGAGGTACAGAGACCCAGTACTTC
. TRBJ2-7 . TRBV9 CASSASSGGPYEQYF TGTGCCAGCAGCGCGTCCAGCGGAGGCCCCTACGAGCAGTACTTC
. TRBJ1-2 . TRBV6-6 CASSRPSWAASRVYGYTF TGTGCCAGCAGTCGACCCTCTTGGGCAGCCTCGCGGGTCTATGGCTACACCTTC
TRBD1 TRBJ1-4 . TRBV6-5 CASSLDRGGEKLFF TGTGCCAGCAGTCTAGACAGGGGAGGAGAAAAACTGTTTTTT
. TRBJ1-3 . TRBV5-4 CASSLGQGTGNTIYF TGTGCCAGCAGTTTGGGCCAGGGAACTGGAAACACCATATATTTT
TRBD2 TRBJ2-3 . TRBV28 CASRSRWPSGGAGADTQYF TGTGCCAGCAGATCCCGGTGGCCTAGCGGGGGGGCAGGGGCAGATACGCAGTATTTT
. TRBJ1-6 . TRBV5-4 CASSLGQAENSPLHF TGTGCCAGCAGCTTGGGACAGGCAGAAAATTCACCCCTCCACTTT
TRBD2 TRBJ2-1 . TRBV6-6 CAGGQSGGYNEQFF TGTGCCGGAGGACAGAGCGGGGGGTACAATGAGCAGTTCTTC